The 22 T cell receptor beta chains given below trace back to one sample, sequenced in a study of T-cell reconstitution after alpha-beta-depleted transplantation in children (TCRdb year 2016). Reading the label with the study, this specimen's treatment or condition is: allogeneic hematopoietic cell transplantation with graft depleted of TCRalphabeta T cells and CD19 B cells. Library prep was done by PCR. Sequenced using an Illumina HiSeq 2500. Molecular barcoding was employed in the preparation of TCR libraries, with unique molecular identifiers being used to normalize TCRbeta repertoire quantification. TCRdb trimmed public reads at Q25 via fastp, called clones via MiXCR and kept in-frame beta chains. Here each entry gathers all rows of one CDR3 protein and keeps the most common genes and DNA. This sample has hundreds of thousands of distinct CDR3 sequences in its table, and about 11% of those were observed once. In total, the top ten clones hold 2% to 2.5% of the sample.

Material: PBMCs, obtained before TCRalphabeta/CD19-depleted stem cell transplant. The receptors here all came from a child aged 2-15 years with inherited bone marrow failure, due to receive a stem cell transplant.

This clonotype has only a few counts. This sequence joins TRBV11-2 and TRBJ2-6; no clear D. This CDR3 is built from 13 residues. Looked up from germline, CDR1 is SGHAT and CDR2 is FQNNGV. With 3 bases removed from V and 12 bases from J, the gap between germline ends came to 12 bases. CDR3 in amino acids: CASSFGARLVLTF. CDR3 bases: TGTGCCAGCAGCTTTGGCGCCCGGCTCGTCCTGACTTTC.

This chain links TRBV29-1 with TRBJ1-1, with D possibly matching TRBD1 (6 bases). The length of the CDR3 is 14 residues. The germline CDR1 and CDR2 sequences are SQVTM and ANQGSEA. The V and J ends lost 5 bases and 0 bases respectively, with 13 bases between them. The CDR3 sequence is CSVPGHYMNTEAFF. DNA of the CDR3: TGCAGCGTTCCGGGACACTATATGAACACTGAAGCTTTCTTT.

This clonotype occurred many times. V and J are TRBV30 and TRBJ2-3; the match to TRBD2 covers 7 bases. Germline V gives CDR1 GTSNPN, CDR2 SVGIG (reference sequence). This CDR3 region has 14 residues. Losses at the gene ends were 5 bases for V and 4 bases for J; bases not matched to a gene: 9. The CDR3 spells CAWLPITSADTQYF. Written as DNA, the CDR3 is TGTGCCTGGCTGCCCATAACTAGCGCAGATACGCAGTATTTT.

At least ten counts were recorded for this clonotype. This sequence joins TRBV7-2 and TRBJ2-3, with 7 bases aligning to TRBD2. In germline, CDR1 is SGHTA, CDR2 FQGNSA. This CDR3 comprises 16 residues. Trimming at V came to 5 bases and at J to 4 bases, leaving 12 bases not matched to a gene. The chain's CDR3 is CASSPPWASGADTQYF. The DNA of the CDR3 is TGTGCCAGCAGCCCCCCCTGGGCGAGCGGGGCAGATACGCAGTATTTT. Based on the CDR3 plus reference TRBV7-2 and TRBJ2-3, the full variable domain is GAGVSQSPSNKVTEKGKDVELRCDPISGHTALYWYRQSLGQGLEFLIYFQGNSAPDKSGLPSDRFSAERTGGSVSTLTIQRTQQEDSAVYLCASSPPWASGADTQYFGPGTRLTVL.

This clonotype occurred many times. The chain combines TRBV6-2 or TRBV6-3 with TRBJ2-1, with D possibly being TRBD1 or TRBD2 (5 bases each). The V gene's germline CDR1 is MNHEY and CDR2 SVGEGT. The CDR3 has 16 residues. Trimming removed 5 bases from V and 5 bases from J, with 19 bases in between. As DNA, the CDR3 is TGTGCCAGCAGTCTTCCCGGGACCCAAATCCACAATGAGCAGTTCTTC. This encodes CASSLPGTQIHNEQFF.

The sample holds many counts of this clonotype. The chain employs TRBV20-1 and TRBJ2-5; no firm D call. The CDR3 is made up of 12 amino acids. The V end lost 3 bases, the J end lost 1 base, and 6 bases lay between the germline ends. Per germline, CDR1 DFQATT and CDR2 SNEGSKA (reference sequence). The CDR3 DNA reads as TGCAGTGCTAGCCATCTCCAAGAGACCCAGTACTTC. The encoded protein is CSASHLQETQYF.

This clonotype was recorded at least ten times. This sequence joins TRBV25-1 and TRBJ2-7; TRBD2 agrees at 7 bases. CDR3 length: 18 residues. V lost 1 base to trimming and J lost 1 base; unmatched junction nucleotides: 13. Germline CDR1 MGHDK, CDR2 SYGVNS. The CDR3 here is CASSELSPTGTKSYEQYF. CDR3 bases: TGTGCCAGCAGTGAATTGTCCCCGACCGGGACTAAGTCCTACGAGCAGTACTTC.

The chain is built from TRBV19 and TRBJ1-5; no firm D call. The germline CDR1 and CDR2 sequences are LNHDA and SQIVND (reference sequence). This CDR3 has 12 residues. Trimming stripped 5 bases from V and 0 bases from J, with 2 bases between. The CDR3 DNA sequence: TGTGCCAGTAGTGTTAGCAATCAGCCCCAGCATTTT. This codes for CASSVSNQPQHF.

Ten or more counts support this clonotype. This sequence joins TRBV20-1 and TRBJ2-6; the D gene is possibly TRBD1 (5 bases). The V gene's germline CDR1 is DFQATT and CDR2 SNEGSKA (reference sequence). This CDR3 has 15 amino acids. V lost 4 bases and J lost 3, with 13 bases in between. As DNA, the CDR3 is TGCAGTGCTAACCTCGACAGTAATGGGGCCAACGTCCTGACTTTC. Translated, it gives CSANLDSNGANVLTF.

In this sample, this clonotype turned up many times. The CDR3 nucleotides are TGTGCCAGCAGTTTATGGGGTTTGGAGGAAGAGACCCAGTACTTC. The encoded protein is CASSLWGLEEETQYF. The rearrangement links TRBV28 to TRBJ2-5; D might be TRBD2 (5 bases). The CDR3 has 15 residues. Per germline, CDR1 MDHEN and CDR2 SYDVKM. Trimming left V 0 bases short and J 3 bases short, with 11 bases between.

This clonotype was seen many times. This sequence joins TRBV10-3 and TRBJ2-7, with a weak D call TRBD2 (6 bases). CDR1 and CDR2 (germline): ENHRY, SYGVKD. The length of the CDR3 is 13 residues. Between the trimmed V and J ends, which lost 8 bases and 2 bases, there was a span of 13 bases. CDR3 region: CAIHLRLAYEQYF. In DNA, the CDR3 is TGTGCCATCCACCTGCGACTAGCCTACGAGCAGTACTTC.

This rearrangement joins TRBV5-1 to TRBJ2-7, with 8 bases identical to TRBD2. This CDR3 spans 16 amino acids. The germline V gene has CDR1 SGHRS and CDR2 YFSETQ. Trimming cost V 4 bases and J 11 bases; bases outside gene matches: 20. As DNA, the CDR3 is TGCGCCAGCAGCGATTTAGGATTAGCGGGATTGAGGTGTAAGTACTTC. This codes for CASSDLGLAGLRCKYF.

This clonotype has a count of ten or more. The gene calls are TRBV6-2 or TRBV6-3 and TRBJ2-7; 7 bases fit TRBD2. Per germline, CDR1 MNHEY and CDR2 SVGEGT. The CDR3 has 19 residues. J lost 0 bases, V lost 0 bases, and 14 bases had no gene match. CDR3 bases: TGTGCCAGCAGTTACTCGAGTCTAGCGGTCCACCCAAGCTCCTACGAGCAGTACTTC. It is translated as CASSYSSLAVHPSSYEQYF.

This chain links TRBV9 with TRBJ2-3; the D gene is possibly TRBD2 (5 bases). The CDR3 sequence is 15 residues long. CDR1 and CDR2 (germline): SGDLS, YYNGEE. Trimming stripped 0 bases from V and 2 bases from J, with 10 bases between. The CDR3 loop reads CASSVGGGTTDTQYF. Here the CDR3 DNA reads TGTGCCAGCAGCGTAGGCGGAGGTACCACAGATACGCAGTATTTT.

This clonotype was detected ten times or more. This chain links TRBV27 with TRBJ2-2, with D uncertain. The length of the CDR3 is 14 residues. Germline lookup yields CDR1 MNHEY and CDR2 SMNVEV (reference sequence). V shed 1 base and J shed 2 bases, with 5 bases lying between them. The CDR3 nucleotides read TGTGCCAGCAGTTTATTGGTTAACACCGGGGAGCTGTTTTTT. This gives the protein CASSLLVNTGELFF.

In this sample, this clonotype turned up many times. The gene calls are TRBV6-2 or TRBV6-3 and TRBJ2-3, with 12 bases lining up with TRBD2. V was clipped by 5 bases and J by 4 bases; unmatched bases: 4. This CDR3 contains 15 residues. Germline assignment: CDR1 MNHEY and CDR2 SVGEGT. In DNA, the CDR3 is TGTGCCAGCAGTCGACTAGCGGGAGAAGCAGATACGCAGTATTTT. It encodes CASSRLAGEADTQYF.

Written as DNA, the CDR3 is TGCGCCAGCAGCCAAGGGGAGGGCAGTGGCTACACCTTC. Its protein is CASSQGEGSGYTF. The J gene is TRBJ1-2, the V gene TRBV4-3; D is ambiguous. Germline lookup yields CDR1 LGHNA and CDR2 YSLEER. The CDR3 is 13 amino acids. V was trimmed by 1 base and J by 7 bases, leaving 10 bases between them.

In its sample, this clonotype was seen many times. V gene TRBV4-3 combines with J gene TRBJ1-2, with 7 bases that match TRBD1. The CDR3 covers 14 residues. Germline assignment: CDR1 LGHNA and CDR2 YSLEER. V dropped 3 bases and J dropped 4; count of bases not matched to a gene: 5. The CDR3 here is CASSHRGTAYGYTF. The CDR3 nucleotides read TGCGCCAGCAGCCACCGAGGGACAGCCTATGGCTACACCTTC.

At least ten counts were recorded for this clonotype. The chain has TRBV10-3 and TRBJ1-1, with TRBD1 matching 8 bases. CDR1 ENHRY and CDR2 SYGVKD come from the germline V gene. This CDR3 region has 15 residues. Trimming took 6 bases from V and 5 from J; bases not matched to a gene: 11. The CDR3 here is CAIRDPDRGGTEAFF. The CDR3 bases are TGTGCCATCAGAGACCCTGACAGGGGCGGGACTGAAGCTTTCTTT.

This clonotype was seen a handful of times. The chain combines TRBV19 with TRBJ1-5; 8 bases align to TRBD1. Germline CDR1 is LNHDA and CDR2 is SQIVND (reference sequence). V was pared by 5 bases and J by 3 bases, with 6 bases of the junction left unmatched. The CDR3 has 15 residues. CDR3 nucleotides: TGTGCCAGTAGTCCCTGGACAGGGATCAATCAGCCCCAGCATTTT. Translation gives CASSPWTGINQPQHF.

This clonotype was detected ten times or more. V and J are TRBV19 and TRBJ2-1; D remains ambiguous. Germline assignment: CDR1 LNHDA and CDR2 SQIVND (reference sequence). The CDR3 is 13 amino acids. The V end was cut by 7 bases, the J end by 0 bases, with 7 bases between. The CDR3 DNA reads TGTGCCAGTATGGCGAGCTCCTACAATGAGCAGTTCTTC. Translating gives CASMASSYNEQFF.

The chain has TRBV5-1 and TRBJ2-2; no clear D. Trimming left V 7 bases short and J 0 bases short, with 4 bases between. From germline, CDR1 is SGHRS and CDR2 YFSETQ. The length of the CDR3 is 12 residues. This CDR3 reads CASDANTGELFF. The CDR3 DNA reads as TGCGCCAGCGATGCGAACACCGGGGAGCTGTTTTTT.